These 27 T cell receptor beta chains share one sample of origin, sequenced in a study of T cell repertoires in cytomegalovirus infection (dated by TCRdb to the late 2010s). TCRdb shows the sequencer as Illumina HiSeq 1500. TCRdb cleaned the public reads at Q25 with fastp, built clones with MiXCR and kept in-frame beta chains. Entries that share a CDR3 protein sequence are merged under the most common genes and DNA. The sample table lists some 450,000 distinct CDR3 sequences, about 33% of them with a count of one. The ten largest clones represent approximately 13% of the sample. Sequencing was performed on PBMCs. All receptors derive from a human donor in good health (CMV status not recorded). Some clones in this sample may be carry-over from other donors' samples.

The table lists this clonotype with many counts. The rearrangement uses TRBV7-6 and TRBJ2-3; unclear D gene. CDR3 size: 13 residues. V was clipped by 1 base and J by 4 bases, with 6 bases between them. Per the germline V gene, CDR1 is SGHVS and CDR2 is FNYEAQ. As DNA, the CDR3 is TGTGCCAGCAGCTTAGTGATGTCAGATACGCAGTATTTT. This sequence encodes CASSLVMSDTQYF.

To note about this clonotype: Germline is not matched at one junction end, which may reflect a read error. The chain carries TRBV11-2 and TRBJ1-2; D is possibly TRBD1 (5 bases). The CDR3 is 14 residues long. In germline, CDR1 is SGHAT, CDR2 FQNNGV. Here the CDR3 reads CASSFVQGNYSYTF. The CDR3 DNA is TGTGCCAGCAGCTTCGTCCAGGGAAACTATAGCTACACCTTC.

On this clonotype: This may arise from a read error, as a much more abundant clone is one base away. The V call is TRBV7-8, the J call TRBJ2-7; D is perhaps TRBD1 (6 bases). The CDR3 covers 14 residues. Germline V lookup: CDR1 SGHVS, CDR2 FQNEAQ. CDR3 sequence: CASSLGQVNYDQYF. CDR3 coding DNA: TGTGCCAGCAGCTTAGGACAGGTTAACTACGATCAGTACTTC.

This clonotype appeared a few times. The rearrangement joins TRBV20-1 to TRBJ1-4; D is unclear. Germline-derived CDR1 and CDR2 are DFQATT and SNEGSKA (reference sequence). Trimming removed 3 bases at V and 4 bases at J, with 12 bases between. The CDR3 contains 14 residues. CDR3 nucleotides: TGCAGTGCTAGGGCCCCGCGGGATAATGAAAAACTGTTTTTT. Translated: CSARAPRDNEKLFF.

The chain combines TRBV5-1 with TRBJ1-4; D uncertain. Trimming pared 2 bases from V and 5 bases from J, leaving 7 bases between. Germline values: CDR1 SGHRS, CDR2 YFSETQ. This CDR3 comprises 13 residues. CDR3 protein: CASSFQKNEKLFF. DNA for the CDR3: TGCGCCAGCAGCTTTCAGAAAAATGAAAAACTGTTTTTT.

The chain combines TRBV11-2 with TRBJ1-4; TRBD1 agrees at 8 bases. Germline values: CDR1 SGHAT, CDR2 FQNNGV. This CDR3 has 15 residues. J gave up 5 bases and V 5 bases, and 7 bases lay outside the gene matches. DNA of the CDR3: TGTGCCAGCAGCACCCGGACAGGGAAGAATGAAAAACTGTTTTTT. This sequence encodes CASSTRTGKNEKLFF.

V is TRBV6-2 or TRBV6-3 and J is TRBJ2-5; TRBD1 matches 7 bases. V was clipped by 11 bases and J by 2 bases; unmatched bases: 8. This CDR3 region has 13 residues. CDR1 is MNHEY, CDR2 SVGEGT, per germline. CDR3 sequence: CARTRDRQETQYF. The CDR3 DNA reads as TGTGCCCGCACCAGGGACAGACAAGAGACCCAGTACTTC.

DNA of the CDR3: TGTGCCAGCAGTGACTCGACTAGCGGGGGGGATACGCAGTATTTT. Its protein product is CASSDSTSGGDTQYF. This rearrangement joins TRBV6-4 to TRBJ2-3; 13 bases agree with TRBD2. J gave up 6 bases and V 0 bases, and 0 bases lay outside the gene matches. Germline V gives CDR1 MRHNA, CDR2 SNTAGT. This CDR3 spans 15 amino acids.

The CDR3 nucleotides are TGTGCCAGCAGATCCTTAGGGGAAGAGACCCAGTACTTC. The encoded protein is CASRSLGEETQYF. V usage is TRBV6-2 or TRBV6-3 and J usage is TRBJ2-5, with D possibly being TRBD1 (5 bases). Germline CDR1 reads MNHEY; CDR2 reads SVGEGT. The germline V and J ends were trimmed by 6 bases and 3 bases, with 11 bases remaining between them. This CDR3 is built from 13 residues.

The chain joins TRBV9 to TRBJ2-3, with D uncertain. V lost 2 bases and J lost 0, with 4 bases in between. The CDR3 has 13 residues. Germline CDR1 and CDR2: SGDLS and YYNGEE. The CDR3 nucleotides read TGTGCCAGCAGCGTTGCTAGCACAGATACGCAGTATTTT. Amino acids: CASSVASTDTQYF.

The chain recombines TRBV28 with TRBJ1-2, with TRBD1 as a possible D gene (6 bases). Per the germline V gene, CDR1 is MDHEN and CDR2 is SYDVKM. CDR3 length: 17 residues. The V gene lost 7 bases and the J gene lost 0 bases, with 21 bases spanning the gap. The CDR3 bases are TGTGCCAGCAATCGAGCGAGGGGGGCGACTACTAACTATGGCTACACCTTC. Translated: CASNRARGATTNYGYTF.

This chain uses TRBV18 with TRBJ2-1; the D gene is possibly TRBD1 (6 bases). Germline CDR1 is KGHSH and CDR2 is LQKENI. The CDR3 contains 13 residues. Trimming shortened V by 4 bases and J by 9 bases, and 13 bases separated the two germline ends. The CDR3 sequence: CASSLGDRFEQFF. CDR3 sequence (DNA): TGTGCCAGCTCACTCGGAGACAGGTTTGAGCAGTTCTTC.

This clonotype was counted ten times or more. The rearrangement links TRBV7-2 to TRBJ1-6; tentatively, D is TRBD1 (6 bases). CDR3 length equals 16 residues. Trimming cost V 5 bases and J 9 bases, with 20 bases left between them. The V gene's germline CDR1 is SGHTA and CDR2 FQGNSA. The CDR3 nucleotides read TGTGCCAGCAGCCCCCCCGGGTTGGGGGGCATTTCACCCCTCCACTTT. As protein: CASSPPGLGGISPLHF.

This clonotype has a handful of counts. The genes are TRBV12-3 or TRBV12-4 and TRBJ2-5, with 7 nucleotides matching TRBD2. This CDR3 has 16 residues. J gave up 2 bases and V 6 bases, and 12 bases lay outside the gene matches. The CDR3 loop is CASSFRQGSGQETQYF. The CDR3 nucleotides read TGTGCCAGCAGCTTCCGCCAGGGTAGCGGGCAAGAGACCCAGTACTTC.

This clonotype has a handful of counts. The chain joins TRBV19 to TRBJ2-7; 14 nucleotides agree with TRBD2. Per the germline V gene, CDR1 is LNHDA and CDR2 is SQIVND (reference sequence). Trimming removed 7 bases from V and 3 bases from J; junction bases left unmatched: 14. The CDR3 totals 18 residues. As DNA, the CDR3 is TGTGCCAGTACGGGGCAACGGAGGACTAGCGGGGGGAGCTACGAGCAGTACTTC. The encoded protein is CASTGQRRTSGGSYEQYF.

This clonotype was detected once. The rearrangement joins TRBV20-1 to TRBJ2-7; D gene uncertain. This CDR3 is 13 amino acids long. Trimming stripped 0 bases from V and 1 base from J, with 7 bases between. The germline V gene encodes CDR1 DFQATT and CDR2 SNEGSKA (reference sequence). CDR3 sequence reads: CSARERVSYEQYF. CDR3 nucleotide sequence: TGCAGTGCTAGAGAACGGGTGTCCTACGAGCAGTACTTC.

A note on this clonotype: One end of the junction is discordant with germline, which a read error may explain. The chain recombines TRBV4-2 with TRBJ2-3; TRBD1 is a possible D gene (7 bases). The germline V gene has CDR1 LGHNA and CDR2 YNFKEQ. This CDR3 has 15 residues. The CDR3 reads CASRNPQGWGDTQSF. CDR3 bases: TGTGCCAGCAGAAACCCACAGGGGTGGGGGGATACGCAGTCTTTT.

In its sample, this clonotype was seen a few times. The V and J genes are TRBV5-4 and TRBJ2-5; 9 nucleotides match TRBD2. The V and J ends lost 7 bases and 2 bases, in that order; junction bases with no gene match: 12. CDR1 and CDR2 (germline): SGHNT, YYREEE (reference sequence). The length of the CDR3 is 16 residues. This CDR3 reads CASVYAGGSIQETQYF. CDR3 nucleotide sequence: TGTGCCAGCGTATATGCGGGGGGGTCCATTCAAGAGACCCAGTACTTC.

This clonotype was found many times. CDR3 in DNA: TGTGCCAGCAGTTTCGGGGACAGGGGATTCAATCAGCCCCAGCATTTT. It is translated as CASSFGDRGFNQPQHF. The J gene is TRBJ1-5, the V gene TRBV28, with TRBD1 matching over 10 bases. Trimming cost V 3 bases and J 3 bases; bases outside gene matches: 5. Germline V CDR1 and CDR2: MDHEN, SYDVKM. This CDR3 spans 16 amino acids. The entire variable domain, with the rest obtained from reference TRBV28 and TRBJ1-5, is as follows: DVKVTQSSRYLVKRTGEKVFLECVQDMDHENMFWYRQDPGLGLRLIYFSYDVKMKEKGDIPEGYSVSREKKERFSLILESASTNQTSMYLCASSFGDRGFNQPQHFGDGTRLSIL.

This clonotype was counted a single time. In nucleotides, the CDR3 is TGTGCCAGCAAACGGGGACTAGCCTACAATGAGCAGTTCTTC. Translating gives CASKRGLAYNEQFF. The chain carries TRBV6-5 and TRBJ2-1, with TRBD2 identical over 8 bases. The CDR3 totals 14 residues. Trimming at V came to 7 bases and at J to 2 bases, leaving 4 bases not matched to a gene. Germline V gene sequence: CDR1 MNHEY, CDR2 SVGAGI.

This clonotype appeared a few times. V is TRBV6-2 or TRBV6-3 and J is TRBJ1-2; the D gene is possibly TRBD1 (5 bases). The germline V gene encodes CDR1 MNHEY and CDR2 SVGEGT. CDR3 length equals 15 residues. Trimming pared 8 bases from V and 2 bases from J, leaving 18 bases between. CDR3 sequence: CASGKGQGRNYGYTF. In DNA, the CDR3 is TGTGCCAGCGGAAAAGGTCAGGGAAGAAACTATGGCTACACCTTC.

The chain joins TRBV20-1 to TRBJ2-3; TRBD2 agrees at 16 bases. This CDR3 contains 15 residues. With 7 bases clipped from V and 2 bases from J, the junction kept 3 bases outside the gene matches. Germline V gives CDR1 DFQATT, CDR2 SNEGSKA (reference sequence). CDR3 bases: TGCAGTGGGGGGACTAGCGGGGGGGTCACAGATACGCAGTATTTT. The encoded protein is CSGGTSGGVTDTQYF.

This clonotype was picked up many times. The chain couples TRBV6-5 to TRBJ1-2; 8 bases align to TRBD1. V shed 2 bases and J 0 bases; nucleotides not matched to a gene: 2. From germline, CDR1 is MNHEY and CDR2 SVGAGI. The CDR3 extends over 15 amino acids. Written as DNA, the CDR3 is TGTGCCAGCAGTTACCAGGGGGCGACTAACTATGGCTACACCTTC. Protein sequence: CASSYQGATNYGYTF.

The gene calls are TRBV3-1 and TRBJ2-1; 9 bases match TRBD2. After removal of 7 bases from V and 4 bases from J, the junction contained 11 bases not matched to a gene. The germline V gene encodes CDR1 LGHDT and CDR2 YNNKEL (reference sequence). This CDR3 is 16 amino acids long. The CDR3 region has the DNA TGTGCCAGCACGCGAGGGGCGGGGGGGCCTTACAATGAGCAGTTCTTC. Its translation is CASTRGAGGPYNEQFF.

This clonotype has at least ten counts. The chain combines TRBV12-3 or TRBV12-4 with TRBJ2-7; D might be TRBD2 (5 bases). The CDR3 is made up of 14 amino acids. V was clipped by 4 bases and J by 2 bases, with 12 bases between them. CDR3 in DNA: TGTGCCAGCAGTTCGCTAGCTGGAGCCTACGAGCAGTACTTC. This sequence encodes CASSSLAGAYEQYF.

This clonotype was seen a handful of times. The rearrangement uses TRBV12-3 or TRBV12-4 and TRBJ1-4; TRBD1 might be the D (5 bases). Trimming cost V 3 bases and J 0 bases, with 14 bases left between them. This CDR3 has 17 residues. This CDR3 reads CASSLGGRGATNEKLFF. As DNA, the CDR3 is TGTGCCAGCAGTTTGGGGGGTCGTGGGGCAACTAATGAAAAACTGTTTTTT.

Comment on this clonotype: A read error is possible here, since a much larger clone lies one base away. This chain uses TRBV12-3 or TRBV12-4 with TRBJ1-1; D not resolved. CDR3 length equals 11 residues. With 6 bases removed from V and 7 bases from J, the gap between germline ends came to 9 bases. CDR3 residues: CASSPRFEAFF. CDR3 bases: TGTGCCAGCAGCCCGAGATTTGAAGCTTTCTTT.